The sequence of this T cell receptor beta chain was determined in a study of T cells in localized non-small cell lung cancer. Study-level findings and limits: Tumor showed lower T cell clonality than uninvolved adjacent lung, where it was highest.

A note on this clone: Its specificity is unknown.

Using immunoSEQ multiplex PCR, the repertoire was profiled, and TCRdb retains in-frame clones only, with some absent. The sample lists 65,000 to 90,000 clones; around 80% were seen once. The sequence was obtained from a man between 40 and 70 years old with stage II squamous cell lung carcinoma. Sample: PBMCs, taken before any cancer treatment.

CDR3 bases: TGTGCCAGCAGTCCGGACAGCTACTATGGCTACACCTTC. Its translation is CASSPDSYYGYTF. V is TRBV6-6 and J is TRBJ1-2; a weak D match, TRBD1 (6 bases). Germline CDR1 and CDR2: MNHNY and SVGAGI (reference sequence). The V end was cut by 5 bases, the J end by 3 bases, with 10 bases between. CDR3 length: 13 amino acids.